The present TCR beta chain was sequenced within a study of cytomegalovirus exposure and HLA in healthy donors (dated by TCRdb to about 2017). About the investigation overall: The approximately 710 repertoires of the first cohort and the 120 validation repertoires were produced on the same platform, according to a later analysis. The study was designed to test whether signatures of past pathogen exposure could be identified by cataloging public T cell receptors. A separate validation cohort of roughly 120 different subjects was used in addition to the roughly 670-subject first cohort. High-throughput TCR immunosequencing, statistical association of individual TCRs with disease status, and machine learning were combined to predict cytomegalovirus infection status.

Separate from the approximately 670-subject first cohort, the validation cohort of about 110 subjects was the group to which the donors belonged. Overall study outcomes, separate from this receptor: Most TCR sequences were seen in very few donors, while some public TCRs were found in many individuals. Three of the identified cytomegalovirus-associated TCR beta chains were confirmed in vitro to be specific for cytomegalovirus antigens. Subsequent analysis determined that TCRs grouped into clusters in the first cohort also showed a tendency toward co-occurrence across the 120 or so validation repertoires, and approximately 94% of cluster scores exceeded 0. The classifier was reported to diagnose cytomegalovirus status with high specificity and sensitivity in both the original and validation cohorts. All 130 or so repertoires were used to score co-occurrence in the validation cohort in a later analysis, because that analysis had no HLA typing for the cohort. According to the authors, the approach could potentially be generalized to other disease states and immunological phenotypes. The study gave a list of about 150 TCR beta chains associated with cytomegalovirus.

For this clone: No antigen is known for it. Base qualities were left out, and no much larger clone turns up one base away.

The V end loses 4 bases and the J end loses 5 bases, and a stretch of 14 bases separates them. The CDR3 runs 14 residues from the cysteine to the phenylalanine. The DNA shown is the 42-base CDR3, in frame from base 1. As encoded in the germline V gene, CDR1 is ENHRY while CDR2 is SYGVKD. The library relied on the immunoSEQ multiplex PCR assay. Processing in the source paper ran as follows. A statistical classification framework was developed to diagnose cytomegalovirus status using the catalog of TCR beta chain sequences. TCRdb holds this immuneACCESS table with in-frame rearrangements only. Some clones are missing; in checked studies, unresolved V genes explain under half, and the rest has no known cause. The V and J calls and clone size were taken over from that table, and D and trimming were inferred from the DNA. The sample table lists about 98,000 clones, about 88% of them with a count of one. In total, the top ten clones hold about 6.5% of the sample.

The V and J segments used are TRBV10-3 and TRBJ1-2; tentative D gene TRBD1, with 6 bases matching. This receptor was obtained from a man between 18 and 29 years old in good health and CMV-seropositive. Sequencing input: PBMCs. The nucleotides are TGTGCCATCAGTGGAACAGGGTGGGGGTATGGCTACACCTTC. Translated, it reads CAISGTGWGYGYTF.